These T cell receptor beta chains were read from a single sample in a study of blood T cells in healthy people across ages. A single record per CDR3 protein comes from TCRdb applying MiXCR to the 5' RACE reads. The data contain nearly 800,000 distinct CDR3 sequences, roughly 25% of them singletons. This sample also appeared in a second study, on T cells of mothers and their children.

Sequenced sample: blood. Receptor source: a boy aged 10-17 years in good health. Both conserved end residues are part of each CDR3. A D gene is named only where the DNA matches it firmly. A row's size may be missing; if present it is once, few, many or a size class.

TRBV15,TRBJ2-7,TRBD2,NA,TGTGCCACCAGCACGGCTAGCGGCTCCTACGAGCAGTACTTC,CATSTASGSYEQYF
TRBV7-6,TRBJ1-1,TRBD1,NA,TGTGCCAGCAGCTTTGACAGGGACTCTGGGAACACTGAAGCTTTCTTT,CASSFDRDSGNTEAFF
TRBV11-2,TRBJ2-5,NA,NA,TGTGCCAGCAGCTCGGATGATCCGGGGGATTGGGAGACCCAGTACTTC,CASSSDDPGDWETQYF
TRBV29-1,TRBJ2-7,NA,many,TGCAGCGTAGGGCTCGGCGACGAGCAGTACTTC,CSVGLGDEQYF
TRBV6-2/TRBV6-3,TRBJ2-5,NA,NA,TGTGCCAGCCGCCTCCCCCAACGGGGAAAGGAGACCCAGTACTTC,CASRLPQRGKETQYF
TRBV28,TRBJ2-2,TRBD1,few,TGTGCCAGCAGTAAAGGGACAGGGGGCCCCGGGGAGCTGTTTTTT,CASSKGTGGPGELFF
TRBV3-1,TRBJ2-1,TRBD2,NA,TGTGCCAGCAGCCAAGATCTGACTAGCGGGACCTACAATGAGCAGTTCTTC,CASSQDLTSGTYNEQFF
TRBV4-1,TRBJ2-1,TRBD1,few,TGCGCCAGCAGCCAAACCGGGACAGGGGGTCATGAGCAGTTCTTC,CASSQTGTGGHEQFF
TRBV29-1,TRBJ2-4,TRBD1,NA,TGCAGCGTTGACCTCGGGACAGGGACGAACATTCAGTACTTC,CSVDLGTGTNIQYF
TRBV28,TRBJ2-7,TRBD1,few,TGTGCCAGCAGTTCCGACGGGACAGACTACTACGAGCAGTACTTC,CASSSDGTDYYEQYF
TRBV4-3,TRBJ2-3,TRBD2,NA,TGCGCCAGCAGCCTATTGGGGGTAGCGGGAGCAGATACGCAGTATTTT,CASSLLGVAGADTQYF
TRBV21-1,TRBJ1-1,NA,NA,TGTGCCAGCAGCAAGCTCCCACCAGCGACAAAGCTAGAAGCTTTCTTT,CASSKLPPATKLEAFF
TRBV25-1,TRBJ2-5,NA,NA,TGTGCCAGCAGTGAAAGTGGTCAGATACAAGAGACCCAGTACTTC,CASSESGQIQETQYF
TRBV13,TRBJ2-1,TRBD2,NA,TGTGCCAGCAGCCTAAGGAAAGCGGGGTTCTACAATGAGCAGTTCTTC,CASSLRKAGFYNEQFF
TRBV5-5,TRBJ1-1,NA,few,TGTGCCAGCAGCTTTACTCCGGGGGGCGGCACTGAAGCTTTCTTT,CASSFTPGGGTEAFF
TRBV20-1,TRBJ2-1,TRBD2,NA,TGCAGTGCTAGCGGGGGGGCTAACAATGAGCAGTTCTTC,CSASGGANNEQFF
TRBV7-2,TRBJ2-2,NA,NA,TGTGCCAGCGGACGCAGTGGTAACGGGGAGCTGTTTTTT,CASGRSGNGELFF
TRBV29-1,TRBJ2-7,NA,NA,TGCAGCGTTGAAGGGAGGAGCGAATACGAGCAGTACTTC,CSVEGRSEYEQYF
TRBV20-1,TRBJ2-7,NA,NA,TGCAGTGCTGGGCGGGGTGTAACAGGCTACGAGCAGTACTTC,CSAGRGVTGYEQYF
TRBV11-2,TRBJ2-1,NA,NA,TGTGCCAGCAGCTTAGTGTTAGCGGATGGGGTAAATGAGCAGTTCTTC,CASSLVLADGVNEQFF
TRBV20-1,TRBJ2-5,NA,NA,TGCAGTGCCACAGCAGAGGGACGGCAAGAGACCCAGTACTTC,CSATAEGRQETQYF
TRBV28,TRBJ2-3,TRBD1,NA,TGTGCCAGCAGTTCAGCGACAGGGGTCGTCGTCCCAGATACGCAGTATTTT,CASSSATGVVVPDTQYF
TRBV5-1,TRBJ1-2,TRBD1,NA,TGCGCCAGCAGCTCCCAGGGGGGCGGTGGCTACACCTTC,CASSSQGGGGYTF
TRBV29-1,TRBJ2-1,NA,NA,TGCAGCGTTGAAAGGAGGGCAGGGAGCTCCTACAATGAGCAGTTCTTC,CSVERRAGSSYNEQFF
TRBV5-1,TRBJ2-5,TRBD2,NA,TGCGCCAGCAGCGCCCTAGCGGGGCACGAAGAGACCCAGTACTTC,CASSALAGHEETQYF
TRBV29-1,TRBJ1-2,TRBD1,few,TGCAGCGCAACACAGGGGGACCTGAACTATGGCTACACCTTC,CSATQGDLNYGYTF
TRBV7-8,TRBJ1-5,NA,NA,TGTGCCAGCAGCCAAAGGTCGGGGGAGAGCAATCAGCCCCAGCATTTT,CASSQRSGESNQPQHF
TRBV6-5,TRBJ2-3,TRBD2,NA,TGTGCCAGCAGTTACTCGGGGCTAGCGGGAAATGTTATGGATACGCAGTATTTT,CASSYSGLAGNVMDTQYF
TRBV9,TRBJ2-7,TRBD2,NA,TGTGCCAGCAGCGTGGGAGGGGCCGGGGAGCAGTACTTC,CASSVGGAGEQYF
TRBV29-1,TRBJ2-7,NA,few,TGCAGCGCCAGGGACTTAAGCTCCTACGAGCAGTACTTC,CSARDLSSYEQYF
TRBV11-2,TRBJ1-6,NA,few,TGTGCCAGCAGCCGGGACCCATCACCCCTCCACTTT,CASSRDPSPLHF
TRBV6-2/TRBV6-3,TRBJ1-4,NA,few,TGTGCCAGCAGTTACTCGATTGGGAGAACAACTAATGAAAAACTGTTTTTT,CASSYSIGRTTNEKLFF
TRBV6-1,TRBJ2-7,NA,few,TGTGCCAGCTCCTTAGGAGGGACAGCCCCACACGAGCAGTACTTC,CASSLGGTAPHEQYF
TRBV5-4,TRBJ1-6,TRBD1,few,TGTGCCAGCAGCTTGGATCCTCTAAGACAGGGGGAAGGCTCACCCCTCCACTTT,CASSLDPLRQGEGSPLHF
TRBV10-3,TRBJ2-2,NA,few,TGTGCCATCAGGGGAACGGGAACCGGGGAGCTGTTTTTT,CAIRGTGTGELFF
TRBV27,TRBJ1-4,NA,few,TGTGCCAGCAGTTTCGGCAGGCCGGGCCTTAATGAAAAACTGTTTTTT,CASSFGRPGLNEKLFF
TRBV3-1,TRBJ1-2,NA,NA,TGTGCCAGCAGCGATAGGAGAGATAACTATGGCTACACCTTC,CASSDRRDNYGYTF
TRBV21-1,TRBJ2-7,NA,NA,TGTGCCAGCAGCAAAGCGGGAGGACTAGCGTCCTCCTACGAGCAGTACTTC,CASSKAGGLASSYEQYF
TRBV18,TRBJ2-4,NA,few,TGTGCCAGCTCACCCTCCGATTCAAACATTCAGTACTTC,CASSPSDSNIQYF
TRBV19,TRBJ2-5,TRBD1,few,TGTGCCAGTGGGGGGACAGGGGGGGAGACCCAGTACTTC,CASGGTGGETQYF
TRBV29-1,TRBJ2-7,NA,NA,TGCAGCGTTGCCCAACAAACCCCCTACGCGCAGTACTTC,CSVAQQTPYAQYF
TRBV28,TRBJ1-5,NA,NA,TGTGCCAGCCTTAGGGGGGGCTTGAATCAGCCCCAGCATTTT,CASLRGGLNQPQHF
TRBV2,TRBJ1-3,TRBD1,few,TGTGCCAGCAGTGGACAGGGGGCTGGAAACACCATATATTTT,CASSGQGAGNTIYF
TRBV7-9,TRBJ2-5,TRBD2,many,TGTGCCAGCAGCCTACTAGCGGAAGAGACCCAGTACTTC,CASSLLAEETQYF
TRBV6-5,TRBJ1-2,NA,NA,TGTGCCAGCAGGACCCCAGGGCGAGCTAACTATGGCTACACCTTC,CASRTPGRANYGYTF
TRBV2,TRBJ2-5,NA,NA,TGTGCCAGCAAGGATCTCGAGGGGGAGACCCAGTACTTC,CASKDLEGETQYF
TRBV6-5,TRBJ2-3,NA,NA,TGTGCCAGCAGTCGGAATCCGATAGATACGCAGTATTTT,CASSRNPIDTQYF
TRBV6-5,TRBJ2-5,NA,few,TGTGCCAGCAGTTCTCAGGGTTTCCCTCAAGAGACCCAGTACTTC,CASSSQGFPQETQYF